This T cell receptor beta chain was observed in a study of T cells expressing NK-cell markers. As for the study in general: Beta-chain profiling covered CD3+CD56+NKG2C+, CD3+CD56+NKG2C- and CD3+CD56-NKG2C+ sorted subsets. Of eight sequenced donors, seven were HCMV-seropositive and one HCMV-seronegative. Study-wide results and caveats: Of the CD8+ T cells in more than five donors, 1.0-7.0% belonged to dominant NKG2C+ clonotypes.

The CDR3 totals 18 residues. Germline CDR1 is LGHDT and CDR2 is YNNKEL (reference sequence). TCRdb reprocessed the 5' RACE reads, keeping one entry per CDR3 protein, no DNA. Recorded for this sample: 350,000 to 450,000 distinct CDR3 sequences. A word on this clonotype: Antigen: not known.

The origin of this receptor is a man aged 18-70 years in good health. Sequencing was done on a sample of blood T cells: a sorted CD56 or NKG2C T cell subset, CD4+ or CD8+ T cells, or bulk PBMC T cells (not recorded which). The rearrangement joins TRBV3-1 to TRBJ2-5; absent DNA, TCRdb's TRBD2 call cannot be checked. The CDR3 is CASSQGFRPSGGQETQYF.